A single sample gave rise to the 32 T cell receptor beta chains below, sequenced in a study of shared clonotypes between healthy human individuals. Sequencing used immunoSEQ multiplex PCR; TCRdb keeps in-frame clones, though not all of them. The profile covers around 1.6 million clones, with approximately 98% appearing a single time and 0.4% to 0.55% taken by the ten largest. The sequenced sample consisted of naive CD4+ T cells sorted from blood. Subset indicated: CD45RA+ positively selected. The receptors originated from a man aged 25 to 45 in good health.

The chain carries TRBV6-5 and TRBJ2-7; 9 nucleotides match TRBD1. The V and J ends lost 6 bases and 3 bases, in that order; junction bases with no gene match: 9. Germline CDR1 MNHEY, CDR2 SVGAGI. CDR3 length: 15 amino acids. The CDR3 is CASSSLGTGFYEQYF. The CDR3 DNA follows: TGTGCCAGCAGCTCTCTGGGGACAGGGTTCTACGAGCAGTACTTC.

The genes are TRBV21-1 and TRBJ2-2. TRBV21-1 is deemed a pseudogene. CDR3 length equals 16 residues. The chain's CDR3 is CASSKVSEGDTGELFF. The CDR3 coding sequence is TGTGCCAGCAGCAAAGTCTCGGAAGGCGACACCGGGGAGCTGTTTTTT.

This rearrangement joins TRBV19 to TRBJ2-7, with a weak D call TRBD2 (6 bases). This CDR3 has 18 amino acids. With 11 bases removed from V and 3 bases from J, the gap between germline ends came to 32 bases. Germline values: CDR1 LNHDA, CDR2 SQIVND (reference sequence). The CDR3: CAASRRTLRDLRVYEQYF. In nucleotides, the CDR3 is TGTGCCGCGAGTCGCCGGACATTGCGGGATTTGAGGGTCTACGAGCAGTACTTC.

A single count supports this clone. J is TRBJ2-1 and V is TRBV18, with D uncertain. Trimming pared 2 bases from V and 6 bases from J, leaving 17 bases between. CDR1 is KGHSH and CDR2 is LQKENI in the germline V gene. The CDR3 has 16 amino acids. The CDR3 here is CASSPIQGNIFNEQFF. The CDR3 DNA is TGTGCCAGCTCACCAATTCAAGGGAATATCTTCAATGAGCAGTTCTTC. The whole variable domain, remainder taken from reference TRBV18 and TRBJ2-1, is NAGVMQNPRHLVRRRGQEARLRCSPMKGHSHVYWYRQLPEEGLKFMVYLQKENIIDESGMPKERFSAEFPKEGPSILRIQQVVRGDSAAYFCASSPIQGNIFNEQFFGPGTRLTVL.

The chain's CDR3 is CSVPRLAGGRDEQFF. The CDR3 DNA is TGCAGCGTCCCCCGACTAGCGGGAGGGAGGGATGAGCAGTTCTTC. V gene TRBV29-1 combines with J gene TRBJ2-1; 14 bases match TRBD2. V gave up 6 bases and J gave up 8 bases; unmatched junction bases: 9. There are 15 residues in the CDR3. In germline, CDR1 is SQVTM, CDR2 ANQGSEA.

This clone showed up just once. V is TRBV9 and J is TRBJ2-1; tentative D call: TRBD2 (6 bases). CDR1 SGDLS and CDR2 YYNGEE come from the germline V gene. This CDR3 contains 16 residues. V was trimmed by 0 bases and J by 0 bases, leaving 10 bases between them. CDR3 DNA sequence: TGTGCCAGCAGCGTAGGGAATAGCGGCTCCTACAATGAGCAGTTCTTC. This encodes CASSVGNSGSYNEQFF.

The chain joins TRBV7-8 to TRBJ2-5; D remains ambiguous. The CDR3 spans 11 residues. The germline V gene has CDR1 SGHVS and CDR2 FQNEAQ. V was pared by 1 base and J by 7 bases, with 4 bases between. The DNA of the CDR3 is TGTGCCAGCAGCTTAGGAGTGACCCAGTACTTC. As protein: CASSLGVTQYF. The full variable domain, in which reference TRBV7-8 and TRBJ2-5 provide the parts outside the CDR3, is GAGVSQSPRYKVAKRGQDVALRCDPISGHVSLFWYQQALGQGPEFLTYFQNEAQLDKSGLPSDRFFAERPEGSVSTLKIQRTQQEDSAVYLCASSLGVTQYFGPGTRLLVL.

The CDR3 DNA reads as TGTGCCAGCAGTTTAAGGGACAGCCCTCGGGATACGCAGTATTTT. It specifies CASSLRDSPRDTQYF. The chain uses TRBV27 and TRBJ2-3; 7 bases line up with TRBD1. CDR3 length: 15 residues. Losses at the gene ends were 2 bases for V and 6 bases for J; bases not matched to a gene: 8. Germline values: CDR1 MNHEY, CDR2 SMNVEV (reference sequence).

The chain carries TRBV6-1 and TRBJ1-2, with 9 bases lining up with TRBD1. Losses at the gene ends were 0 bases for V and 7 bases for J; bases not matched to a gene: 15. The CDR3 has 18 amino acids. In germline, CDR1 is MNHNS, CDR2 SASEGT. In DNA form, the CDR3 reads TGTGCCAGCAGTGAAGCCTGGGGAAGGACAGGGGCTTTTCGTGGCTACACCTTC. It specifies CASSEAWGRTGAFRGYTF.

This chain joins TRBV10-2 and TRBJ2-7; 13 bases align to TRBD2. CDR3 size: 16 residues. J lost 7 bases, V lost 7 bases, and 13 bases had no gene match. Germline loops: CDR1 WSHSY, CDR2 SAAADI. DNA for the CDR3: TGCGCCAGCACTCGACCGGGACTAGCGGGAATAAGGGAGCAGTACTTC. Its protein product is CASTRPGLAGIREQYF.

This clone was seen just once. The CDR3 sequence is CSVEVGQPGNTIYF. Written as DNA, the CDR3 is TGCAGCGTTGAAGTGGGACAACCTGGAAACACCATATATTTT. This sequence joins TRBV29-1 and TRBJ1-3; perhaps TRBD1 as D (6 bases). Per germline, CDR1 SQVTM and CDR2 ANQGSEA. Trimming took 1 base from V and 2 from J, leaving 9 bases between them. CDR3 length: 14 amino acids.

The V and J genes are TRBV18 and TRBJ2-1; TRBD2 is a possible D gene (6 bases). Germline V CDR1 and CDR2: KGHSH, LQKENI. This CDR3 region has 15 residues. V was clipped by 2 bases and J by 4 bases, with 12 bases between them. Here the CDR3 DNA reads TGTGCCAGCTCACCAAGAAGCGGGCCTTACAATGAGCAGTTCTTC. Encoded protein: CASSPRSGPYNEQFF.

V and J are TRBV19 and TRBJ1-5, with 8 bases that match TRBD1. V was pared by 4 bases and J by 0 bases, with 5 bases of the junction left unmatched. The length of the CDR3 is 16 residues. The germline CDR1 and CDR2 sequences are LNHDA and SQIVND (reference sequence). The CDR3: CASSTTGGLSNQPQHF. CDR3 nucleotides: TGTGCCAGTAGTACTACAGGGGGGCTTAGCAATCAGCCCCAGCATTTT.

The J gene is TRBJ2-3, the V gene TRBV18; D might be TRBD1 or TRBD2, each matching 5 bases. This CDR3 region has 15 residues. V was shortened by 3 bases and J by 4 bases, with 14 bases between the two germline ends. Per the germline V gene, CDR1 is KGHSH and CDR2 is LQKENI. The CDR3 is CASSPTSRGPDTQYF. The DNA for the CDR3 is TGTGCCAGCTCACCGACCTCACGGGGCCCAGATACGCAGTATTTT. Drawing the rest from reference TRBV18 and TRBJ2-3, the complete variable domain is NAGVMQNPRHLVRRRGQEARLRCSPMKGHSHVYWYRQLPEEGLKFMVYLQKENIIDESGMPKERFSAEFPKEGPSILRIQQVVRGDSAAYFCASSPTSRGPDTQYFGPGTRLTVL.

The V gene is TRBV7-2, the J gene TRBJ2-7; 8 bases match TRBD1. Germline V CDR1 and CDR2: SGHTA, FQGNSA. The CDR3 contains 15 residues. Trimming at V came to 4 bases and at J to 3 bases, leaving 8 bases not matched to a gene. CDR3: CASSSAGTGYYEQYF. CDR3 sequence (DNA): TGTGCCAGCAGCTCGGCCGGGACAGGCTACTACGAGCAGTACTTC.

The chain links TRBV5-1 to TRBJ2-7; 10 nucleotides align to TRBD1. The V gene's germline CDR1 is SGHRS and CDR2 YFSETQ. Germline trimming cut 4 bases from V and 7 bases from J; bases unmatched to any gene: 11. CDR3 length equals 15 residues. This CDR3 is CASSQRQGAMGEQYF. The CDR3 nucleotides read TGCGCCAGCAGCCAAAGACAGGGGGCGATGGGAGAGCAGTACTTC.

The rearrangement joins TRBV5-1 to TRBJ1-1; maybe TRBD1 (5 bases). The CDR3 consists of 14 residues. Germline V gene sequence: CDR1 SGHRS, CDR2 YFSETQ. Trimming left V 5 bases short and J 1 base short, with 12 bases between. The CDR3 DNA is TGCGCCAGCAGTCCGGACATTTGGAACACTGAAGCTTTCTTT. Its protein product is CASSPDIWNTEAFF.

J is TRBJ2-7 and V is TRBV7-9; 9 nucleotides match TRBD2. CDR1 and CDR2 from the germline V gene are SEHNR and FQNEAQ (reference sequence). CDR3 length: 16 amino acids. V lost 5 bases to trimming and J lost 7 bases; unmatched junction nucleotides: 15. Written as DNA, the CDR3 is TGTGCCAGCAGCCATTGGTCGCTAGCGGGAAGGGGAGAGCAGTACTTC. It codes for CASSHWSLAGRGEQYF. The full variable domain, completed using reference TRBV7-9 and TRBJ2-7, is DTGVSQNPRHKITKRGQNVTFRCDPISEHNRLYWYRQTLGQGPEFLTYFQNEAQLEKSRLLSDRFSAERPKGSFSTLEIQRTEQGDSAMYLCASSHWSLAGRGEQYFGPGTRLTVT.

The chain recombines TRBV5-4 with TRBJ1-2, with 7 bases lining up with TRBD1. V lost 1 base and J lost 2; bases outside the gene matches: 5. Germline CDR1 SGHNT, CDR2 YYREEE (reference sequence). The CDR3 runs 15 residues. CDR3 sequence (DNA): TGTGCCAGCAGCTTGCGCCAGGGGGGGAACTATGGCTACACCTTC. Translation: CASSLRQGGNYGYTF.

The V call is TRBV11-2, the J call TRBJ1-1; TRBD1 matches 8 bases. This CDR3 region has 14 residues. J gave up 6 bases and V 5 bases, and 8 bases lay outside the gene matches. Germline V gene sequence: CDR1 SGHAT, CDR2 FQNNGV. The chain's CDR3 is CASSPGQGRAEAFF. CDR3 in DNA: TGTGCCAGCAGCCCAGGACAGGGTAGGGCTGAAGCTTTCTTT. The whole variable domain, remainder taken from reference TRBV11-2 and TRBJ1-1, is EAGVAQSPRYKIIEKRQSVAFWCNPISGHATLYWYQQILGQGPKLLIQFQNNGVVDDSQLPKDRFSAERLKGVDSTLKIQPAKLEDSAVYLCASSPGQGRAEAFFGQGTRLTVV.

The rearrangement links TRBV28 to TRBJ2-7; 13 positions match TRBD2. The germline V gene has CDR1 MDHEN and CDR2 SYDVKM. V lost 2 bases to trimming and J lost 4 bases; unmatched junction nucleotides: 8. The CDR3 spans 17 residues. CDR3 region: CASSLSLGTSGKYEQYF. CDR3 DNA sequence: TGTGCCAGCAGTTTAAGCCTCGGGACTAGCGGGAAGTACGAGCAGTACTTC.

The chain couples TRBV11-2 to TRBJ2-1; the match to TRBD2 covers 7 bases. CDR3 length equals 15 residues. Germline CDR1 reads SGHAT; CDR2 reads FQNNGV. The trim removed 1 base at V and 6 bases at J, leaving 6 bases unmatched. This CDR3 is CASSLGGRASNEQFF. CDR3 in DNA: TGTGCCAGCAGCTTAGGGGGGAGGGCCAGCAATGAGCAGTTCTTC.

V and J are TRBV19 and TRBJ2-2; D is perhaps TRBD2 (6 bases). CDR3 length: 15 amino acids. Trimming removed 5 bases from V and 4 bases from J, with 14 bases in between. In germline, CDR1 is LNHDA, CDR2 SQIVND (reference sequence). CDR3 sequence reads: CASSPRLVGTGELFF. The CDR3 nucleotides are TGTGCCAGTAGTCCGAGACTAGTTGGCACCGGGGAGCTGTTTTTT.

This clone was detected once. The sample carries other DNA sequences with the same CDR3. V gene TRBV5-1 combines with J gene TRBJ1-2; no definite D call. The CDR3 sequence is 13 residues long. Trimming stripped 1 base from V and 2 bases from J, with 6 bases between. Per germline, CDR1 SGHRS and CDR2 YFSETQ. The CDR3 here is CASSLLGNYGYTF. As DNA, the CDR3 is TGCGCCAGCAGCTTGTTGGGGAACTATGGCTACACCTTC.

The V call is TRBV15, the J call TRBJ1-1; D is perhaps TRBD1 (6 bases). CDR1 and CDR2 from the germline V gene are LNHNV and YYDKDF (reference sequence). The CDR3 contains 13 residues. Trimming removed 6 bases from V and 1 base from J, with 9 bases in between. The CDR3 region has the DNA TGTGCCACCAGTGGACAGCCGAACACTGAAGCTTTCTTT. It yields the protein CATSGQPNTEAFF.

The chain has TRBV14 and TRBJ1-2; D is unclear. The germline CDR1 and CDR2 sequences are SGHDN and FVKESK. This CDR3 has 12 amino acids. V dropped 3 bases and J dropped 8 bases, with 10 bases sitting between them. CDR3 sequence: CASSQGRVGYTF. CDR3 bases: TGTGCCAGCAGCCAGGGGAGGGTAGGCTACACCTTC.

CDR3 in amino acids: CASSQIKPGLAGETQYF. The CDR3, as DNA: TGCGCCAGCAGCCAGATCAAACCGGGACTAGCGGGGGAGACCCAGTACTTC. The chain joins TRBV5-1 to TRBJ2-5, with 13 bases aligning to TRBD2. Germline V gene lookup returns CDR1 SGHRS and CDR2 YFSETQ. The CDR3 length is 17 residues. V dropped 4 bases and J dropped 5; count of bases not matched to a gene: 11. Supplemented by reference TRBV5-1 and TRBJ2-5, the full variable domain reads KAGVTQTPRYLIKTRGQQVTLSCSPISGHRSVSWYQQTPGQGLQFLFEYFSETQRNKGNFPGRFSGRQFSNSRSEMNVSTLELGDSALYLCASSQIKPGLAGETQYFGPGTRLLVL.

The rearrangement joins TRBV18 to TRBJ1-1, with 8 bases aligning to TRBD1. This CDR3 has 16 amino acids. V gave up 5 bases and J gave up 3 bases; unmatched junction bases: 11. The germline CDR1 and CDR2 sequences are KGHSH and LQKENI. The CDR3 region has the DNA TGTGCCAGCTCAGTACTGAAGACAGGGGAGTACACTGAAGCTTTCTTT. It specifies CASSVLKTGEYTEAFF.

A note on this clone: Sequence at one end of the junction differs from germline and may be a read error. The rearrangement uses TRBV7-7 and TRBJ2-7, with TRBD1 matching 10 bases. The germline V gene encodes CDR1 SSHAT and CDR2 FNYEAQ (reference sequence). This CDR3 has 16 residues. Written as DNA, the CDR3 is TGTGCTAGCAGCTTAGGCACCGGGACAGGGGATTACGAGCAGTACTTC. Encoded protein: CASSLGTGTGDYEQYF.

The chain has TRBV7-2 and TRBJ2-1; 7 bases are a match to TRBD2. The germline CDR1 and CDR2 sequences are SGHTA and FQGNSA. The CDR3 runs to 15 residues. Trimming took 4 bases from V and 4 from J; bases not matched to a gene: 7. CDR3 in amino acids: CASSSSGGGYNEQFF. CDR3 coding DNA: TGTGCCAGCAGCTCTAGTGGCGGGGGTTACAATGAGCAGTTCTTC.

This chain connects TRBV5-4 to TRBJ2-7; 9 bases match TRBD2. The CDR3 contains 15 residues. The V gene's germline CDR1 is SGHNT and CDR2 YYREEE (reference sequence). The V and J ends lost 0 bases and 5 bases, in that order; junction bases with no gene match: 6. DNA for the CDR3: TGTGCCAGCAGCTTGGATAGCGGGAGTTGGAACGAGCAGTACTTC. It yields the protein CASSLDSGSWNEQYF.

The chain has TRBV5-1 and TRBJ1-4; no clear D gene. CDR1 SGHRS and CDR2 YFSETQ come from the germline V gene. The CDR3 sequence is 14 residues long. V was cut by 5 bases and J by 7 bases, with 15 bases left in between. The chain's CDR3 is CASSLYFQSEKLFF. CDR3 in DNA: TGCGCCAGCAGTTTGTACTTCCAAAGTGAAAAACTGTTTTTT. The variable domain in full, with the rest retrieved from reference TRBV5-1 and TRBJ1-4, is KAGVTQTPRYLIKTRGQQVTLSCSPISGHRSVSWYQQTPGQGLQFLFEYFSETQRNKGNFPGRFSGRQFSNSRSEMNVSTLELGDSALYLCASSLYFQSEKLFFGSGTQLSVL.